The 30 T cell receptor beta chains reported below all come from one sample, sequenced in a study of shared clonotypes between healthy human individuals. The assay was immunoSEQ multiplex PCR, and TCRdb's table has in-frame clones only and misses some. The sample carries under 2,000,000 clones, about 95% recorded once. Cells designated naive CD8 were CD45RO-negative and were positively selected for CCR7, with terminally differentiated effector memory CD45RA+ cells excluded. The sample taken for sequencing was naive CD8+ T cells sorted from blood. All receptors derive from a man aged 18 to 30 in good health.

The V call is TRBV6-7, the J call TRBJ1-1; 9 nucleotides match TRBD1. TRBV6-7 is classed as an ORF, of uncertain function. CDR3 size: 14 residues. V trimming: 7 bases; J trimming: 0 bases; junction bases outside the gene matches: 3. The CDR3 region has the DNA TGTGCCAGCAAGACAGGGGGAATGAACACTGAAGCTTTCTTT. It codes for CASKTGGMNTEAFF.

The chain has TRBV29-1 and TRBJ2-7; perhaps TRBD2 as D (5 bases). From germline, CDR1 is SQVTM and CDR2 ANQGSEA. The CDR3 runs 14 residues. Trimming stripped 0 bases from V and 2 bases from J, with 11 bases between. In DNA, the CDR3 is TGCAGCGTTGAAGATGAGGACGGGGCCTACGAGCAGTACTTC. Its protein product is CSVEDEDGAYEQYF.

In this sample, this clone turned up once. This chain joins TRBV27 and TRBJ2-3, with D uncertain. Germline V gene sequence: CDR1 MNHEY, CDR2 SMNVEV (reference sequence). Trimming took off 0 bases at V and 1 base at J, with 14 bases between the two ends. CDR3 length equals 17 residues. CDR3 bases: TGTGCCAGCAGTTTATCTTGGCCGGTATCTCGCACAGATACGCAGTATTTT. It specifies CASSLSWPVSRTDTQYF.

The CDR3 reads CATSRAVLRGTQETQYF. In nucleotides, the CDR3 is TGTGCCACCAGCAGAGCGGTGTTGCGGGGGACGCAAGAGACCCAGTACTTC. V gene TRBV15 combines with J gene TRBJ2-5; 7 bases match TRBD2. The germline V gene has CDR1 LNHNV and CDR2 YYDKDF (reference sequence). This CDR3 spans 17 amino acids. V lost 1 base, J lost 2 bases, and 10 bases stayed unmatched.

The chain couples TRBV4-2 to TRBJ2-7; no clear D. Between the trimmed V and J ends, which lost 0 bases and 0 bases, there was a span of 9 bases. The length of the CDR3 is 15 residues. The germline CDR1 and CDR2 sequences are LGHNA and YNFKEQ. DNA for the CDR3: TGTGCCAGCAGCCAAGAAAATGGGGTCTCCTACGAGCAGTACTTC. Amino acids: CASSQENGVSYEQYF.

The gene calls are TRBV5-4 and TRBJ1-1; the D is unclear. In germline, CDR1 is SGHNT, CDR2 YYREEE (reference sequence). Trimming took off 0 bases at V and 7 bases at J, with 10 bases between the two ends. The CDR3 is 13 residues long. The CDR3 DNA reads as TGTGCCAGCAGCTTGGAAACGGGAGGTGAAGCTTTCTTT. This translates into CASSLETGGEAFF.

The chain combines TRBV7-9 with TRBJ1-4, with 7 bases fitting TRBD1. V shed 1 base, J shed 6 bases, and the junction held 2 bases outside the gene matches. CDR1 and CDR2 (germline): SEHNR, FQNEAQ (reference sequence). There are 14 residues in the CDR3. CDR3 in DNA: TGTGCCAGCAGCTTAGTCCAGGGGGATGAAAAACTGTTTTTT. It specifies CASSLVQGDEKLFF. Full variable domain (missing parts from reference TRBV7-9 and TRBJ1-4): DTGVSQNPRHKITKRGQNVTFRCDPISEHNRLYWYRQTLGQGPEFLTYFQNEAQLEKSRLLSDRFSAERPKGSFSTLEIQRTEQGDSAMYLCASSLVQGDEKLFFGSGTQLSVL.

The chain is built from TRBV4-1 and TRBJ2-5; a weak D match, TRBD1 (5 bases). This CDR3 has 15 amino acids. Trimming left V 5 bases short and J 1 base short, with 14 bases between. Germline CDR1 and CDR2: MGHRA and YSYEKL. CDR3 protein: CASSSDSTPQETQYF. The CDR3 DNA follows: TGCGCCAGCAGCTCAGACAGCACACCCCAAGAGACCCAGTACTTC.

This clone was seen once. CDR3 bases: TGTGCCAGAGTACATATTAGCCCGGGACTAAACACTGAAGCTTTCTTT. Translation gives CARVHISPGLNTEAFF. The chain recombines TRBV6-4 with TRBJ1-1; TRBD1 is a possible D gene (5 bases). The CDR3 sequence is 16 residues long. V was trimmed by 9 bases and J by 2 bases, leaving 22 bases between them. The germline V gene has CDR1 MRHNA and CDR2 SNTAGT.

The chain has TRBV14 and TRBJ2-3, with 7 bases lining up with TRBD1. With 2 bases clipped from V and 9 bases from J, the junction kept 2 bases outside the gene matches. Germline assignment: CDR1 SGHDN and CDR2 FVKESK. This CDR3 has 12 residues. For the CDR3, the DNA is TGTGCCAGCAGCCAATACAGGGGCACGCAGTATTTT. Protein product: CASSQYRGTQYF.

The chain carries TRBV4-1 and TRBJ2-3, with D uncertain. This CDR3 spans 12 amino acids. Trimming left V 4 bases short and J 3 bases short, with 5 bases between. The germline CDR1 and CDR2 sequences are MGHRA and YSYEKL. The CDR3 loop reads CASSRFTDTQYF. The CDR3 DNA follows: TGCGCCAGCAGCCGTTTTACAGATACGCAGTATTTT.

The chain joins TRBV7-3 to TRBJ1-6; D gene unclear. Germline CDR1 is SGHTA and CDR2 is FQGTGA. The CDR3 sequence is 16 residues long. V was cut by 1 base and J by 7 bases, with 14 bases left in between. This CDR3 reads CASSLIAGGANSPLHF. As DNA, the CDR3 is TGTGCCAGCAGCTTAATTGCGGGCGGAGCAAATTCACCCCTCCACTTT.

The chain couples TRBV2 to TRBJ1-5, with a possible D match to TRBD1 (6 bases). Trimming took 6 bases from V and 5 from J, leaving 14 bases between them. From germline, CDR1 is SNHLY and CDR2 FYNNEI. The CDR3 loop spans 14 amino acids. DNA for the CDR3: TGTGCCAGCAGACTAACAGGGTCCCATCAGCCCCAGCATTTT. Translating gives CASRLTGSHQPQHF.

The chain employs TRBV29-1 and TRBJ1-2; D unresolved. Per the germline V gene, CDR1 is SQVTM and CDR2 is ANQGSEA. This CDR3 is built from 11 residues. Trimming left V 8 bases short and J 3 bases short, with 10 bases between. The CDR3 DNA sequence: TGCAGCTCGGAACCGGACTATGGCTACACCTTC. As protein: CSSEPDYGYTF. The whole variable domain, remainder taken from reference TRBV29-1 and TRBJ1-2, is SAVISQKPSRDICQRGTSLTIQCQVDSQVTMMFWYRQQPGQSLTLIATANQGSEATYESGFVIDKFPISRPNLTFSTLTVSNMSPEDSSIYLCSSEPDYGYTFGSGTRLTVV.

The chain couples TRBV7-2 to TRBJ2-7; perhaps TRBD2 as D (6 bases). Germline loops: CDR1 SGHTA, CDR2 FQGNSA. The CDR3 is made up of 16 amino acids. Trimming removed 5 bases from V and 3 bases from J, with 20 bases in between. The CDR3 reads CASSNTAGLAYYEQYF. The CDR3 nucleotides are TGTGCCAGCAGCAATACGGCGGGGCTAGCATACTACGAGCAGTACTTC.

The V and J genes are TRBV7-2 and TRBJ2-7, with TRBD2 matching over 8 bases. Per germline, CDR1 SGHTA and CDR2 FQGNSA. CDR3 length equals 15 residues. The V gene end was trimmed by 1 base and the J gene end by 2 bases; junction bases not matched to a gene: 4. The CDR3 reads CASSLGGGRTYEQYF. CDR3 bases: TGTGCCAGCAGCTTAGGAGGCGGGAGGACCTACGAGCAGTACTTC.

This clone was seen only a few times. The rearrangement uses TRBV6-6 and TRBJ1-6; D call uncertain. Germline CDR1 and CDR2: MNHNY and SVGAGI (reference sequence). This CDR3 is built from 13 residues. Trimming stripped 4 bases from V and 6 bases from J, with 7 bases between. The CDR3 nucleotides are TGTGCCAGCAGTTCGGATTTTAATTCACCCCTCCACTTT. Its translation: CASSSDFNSPLHF.

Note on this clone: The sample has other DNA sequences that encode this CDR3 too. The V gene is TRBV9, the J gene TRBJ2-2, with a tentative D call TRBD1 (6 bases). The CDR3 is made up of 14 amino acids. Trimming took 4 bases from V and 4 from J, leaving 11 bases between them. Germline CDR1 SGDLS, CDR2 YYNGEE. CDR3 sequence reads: CASSPGGGTGELFF. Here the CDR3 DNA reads TGTGCCAGCAGCCCTGGGGGCGGCACCGGGGAGCTGTTTTTT.

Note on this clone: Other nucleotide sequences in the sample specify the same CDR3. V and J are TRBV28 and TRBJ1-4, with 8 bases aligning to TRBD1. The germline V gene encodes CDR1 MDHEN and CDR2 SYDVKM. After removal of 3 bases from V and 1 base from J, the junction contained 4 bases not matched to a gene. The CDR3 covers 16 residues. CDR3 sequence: CASSFYRGETNEKLFF. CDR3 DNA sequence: TGTGCCAGCAGTTTTTACAGGGGGGAAACTAATGAAAAACTGTTTTTT.

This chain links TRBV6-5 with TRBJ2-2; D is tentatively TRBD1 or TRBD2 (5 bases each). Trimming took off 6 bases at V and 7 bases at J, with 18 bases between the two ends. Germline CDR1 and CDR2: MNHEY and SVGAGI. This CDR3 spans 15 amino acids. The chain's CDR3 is CASRWGEARGGELFF. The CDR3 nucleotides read TGTGCCAGCAGGTGGGGCGAGGCCCGGGGCGGGGAGCTGTTTTTT.

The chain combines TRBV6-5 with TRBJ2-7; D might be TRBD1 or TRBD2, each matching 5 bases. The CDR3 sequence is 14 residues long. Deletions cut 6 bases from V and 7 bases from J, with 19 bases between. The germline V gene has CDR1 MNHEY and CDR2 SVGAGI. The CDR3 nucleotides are TGTGCCAGCAGCACCGGGACCGCGGCACGAGAGCAGTACTTC. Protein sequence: CASSTGTAAREQYF.

For the CDR3, the DNA is TGTGCCAGCAGTCATCAGGAGAACTATGGCTACACCTTC. Amino acid sequence: CASSHQENYGYTF. The genes are TRBV6-5 and TRBJ1-2; D unresolved. The ends were cut back, 5 bases at V and 2 bases at J, with 9 bases in the middle. CDR3 length: 13 amino acids. Germline assignment: CDR1 MNHEY and CDR2 SVGAGI.

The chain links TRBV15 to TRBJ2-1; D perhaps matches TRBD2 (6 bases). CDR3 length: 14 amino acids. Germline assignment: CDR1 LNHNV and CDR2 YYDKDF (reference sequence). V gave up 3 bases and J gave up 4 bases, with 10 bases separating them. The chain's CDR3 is CATSSSGTYNEQFF. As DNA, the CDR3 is TGTGCCACCAGCAGTTCCGGGACTTACAATGAGCAGTTCTTC.

The CDR3 DNA follows: TGCGCCAGCAGTGAGTCGGCTGGGAGCTCCTACGAGCAGTACTTC. Translating it yields CASSESAGSSYEQYF. The chain couples TRBV10-2 to TRBJ2-7, with D possibly matching TRBD2 (5 bases). Germline-derived CDR1 and CDR2 are WSHSY and SAAADI. This CDR3 has 15 residues. The V and J ends lost 0 bases and 0 bases respectively, with 9 bases between them.

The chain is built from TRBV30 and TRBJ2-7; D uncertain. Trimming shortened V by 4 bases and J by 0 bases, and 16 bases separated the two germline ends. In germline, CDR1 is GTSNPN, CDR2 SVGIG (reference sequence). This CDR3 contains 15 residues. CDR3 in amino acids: CAWTPAAFYSYEQYF. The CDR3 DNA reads TGTGCCTGGACCCCGGCAGCTTTTTACTCCTACGAGCAGTACTTC.

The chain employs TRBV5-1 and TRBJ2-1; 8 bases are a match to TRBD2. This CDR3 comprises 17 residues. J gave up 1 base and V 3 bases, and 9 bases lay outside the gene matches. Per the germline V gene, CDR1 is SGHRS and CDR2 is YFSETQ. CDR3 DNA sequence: TGCGCCAGCAGCTGGAGCGTGTCGGGAGGGTCCTACAATGAGCAGTTCTTC. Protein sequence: CASSWSVSGGSYNEQFF.

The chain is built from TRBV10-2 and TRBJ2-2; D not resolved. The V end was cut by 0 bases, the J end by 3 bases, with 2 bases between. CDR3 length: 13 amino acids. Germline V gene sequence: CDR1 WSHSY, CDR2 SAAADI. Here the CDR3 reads CASSESHTGELFF. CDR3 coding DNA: TGCGCCAGCAGTGAGTCGCACACCGGGGAGCTGTTTTTT.

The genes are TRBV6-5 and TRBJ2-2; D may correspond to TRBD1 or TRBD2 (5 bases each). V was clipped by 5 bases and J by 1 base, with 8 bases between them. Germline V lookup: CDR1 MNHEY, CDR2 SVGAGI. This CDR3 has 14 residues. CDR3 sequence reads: CASSQGENTGELFF. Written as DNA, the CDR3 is TGTGCCAGCAGTCAGGGAGAGAACACCGGGGAGCTGTTTTTT.

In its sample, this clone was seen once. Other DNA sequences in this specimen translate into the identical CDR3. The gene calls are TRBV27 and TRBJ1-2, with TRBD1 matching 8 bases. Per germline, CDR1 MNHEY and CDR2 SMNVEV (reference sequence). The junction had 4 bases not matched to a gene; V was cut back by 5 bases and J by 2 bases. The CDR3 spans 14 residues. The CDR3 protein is CASSVTGANYGYTF. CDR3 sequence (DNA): TGTGCCAGCAGTGTGACAGGGGCCAACTATGGCTACACCTTC.

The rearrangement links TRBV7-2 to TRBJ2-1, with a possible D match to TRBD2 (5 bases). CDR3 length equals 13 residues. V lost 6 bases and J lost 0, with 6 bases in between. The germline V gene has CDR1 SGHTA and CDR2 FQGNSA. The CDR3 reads CASRRASYNEQFF. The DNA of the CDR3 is TGTGCCAGCAGGAGGGCCTCCTACAATGAGCAGTTCTTC.